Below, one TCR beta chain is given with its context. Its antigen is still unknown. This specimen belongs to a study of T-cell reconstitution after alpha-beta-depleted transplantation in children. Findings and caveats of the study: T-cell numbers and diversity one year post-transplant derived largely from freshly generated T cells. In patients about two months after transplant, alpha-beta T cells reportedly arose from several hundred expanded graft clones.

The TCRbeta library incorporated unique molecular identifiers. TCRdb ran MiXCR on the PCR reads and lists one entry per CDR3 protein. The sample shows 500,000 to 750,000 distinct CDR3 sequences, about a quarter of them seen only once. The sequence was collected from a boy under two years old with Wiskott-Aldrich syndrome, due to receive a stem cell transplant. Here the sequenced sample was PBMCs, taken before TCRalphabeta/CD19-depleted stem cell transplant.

This CDR3 reads CASSPHGEKLFF. In DNA, the CDR3 is TGTGCCAGCAGCCCGCATGGTGAAAAACTGTTTTTT. The chain combines TRBV6-5 with TRBJ1-4, with D unclear. Germline CDR1 is MNHEY and CDR2 is SVGAGI. This CDR3 has 12 residues. V lost 6 bases, J lost 7 bases, and 9 bases lay in between.